The rows below give T cell receptor beta chains drawn from one sample of a study of T cell clones after liver transplantation. Clones were read by immunoSEQ multiplex PCR, and TCRdb kept only the in-frame ones, dropping some. Among some 1,500 clones, 38% were seen once, and the ten largest hold about 31%. The antigens of these receptors remain unknown. Sample: CD4+ T cells from cultured PBMCs. The receptor set was obtained from a human patient who received a liver transplant. Some of the T cells may derive from the graft donor. CDR3s include the opening cysteine and the closing phenylalanine or tryptophan. The D gene is left open where the match is weak. Size values are once, few and many counts, or a class for expanded clones, and some rows have none.

v_call	clone_size	d_call	j_call	cdr3_aa	cdr3_nt
TRBV28	few	TRBD1	TRBJ1-6	CAVNVRDRSNSPLHF	TGTGCCGTCAATGTCCGGGACAGGTCTAATTCACCCCTCCACTTT
TRBV7-2	-	-	TRBJ2-7	CASSPRGLSSYEQYF	TGTGCCAGCAGCCCCAGGGGCTTGAGCTCCTACGAGCAGTACTTC
TRBV19	medium-sized	-	TRBJ1-5	CASSMGTIRPGNQPQHF	TGTGCCAGTAGTATGGGGACAATTAGGCCAGGTAATCAGCCCCAGCATTTT
TRBV6-6	hyperexpanded	TRBD2	TRBJ2-2	CASSQTSGGSAGELFF	TGTGCCAGCAGCCAGACTAGCGGGGGGAGTGCCGGGGAGCTGTTTTTT
TRBV11-3	-	-	TRBJ1-3	CASSVYSGNTIYF	TGTGCCAGCAGTGTATACTCTGGAAACACCATATATTTT
TRBV30	-	TRBD1	TRBJ1-3	CAWSTGGSENTIYF	TGTGCCTGGAGTACAGGGGGCTCTGAAAACACCATATATTTT
TRBV18	once	-	TRBJ2-5	CASSPAPQETQYF	TGTGCCAGCTCACCCGCACCACAGGAGACCCAGTACTTC
TRBV7-2	few	-	TRBJ2-2	CASSLDSGFTGELFF	TGTGCCAGCAGCTTAGACAGCGGGTTCACCGGGGAGCTGTTTTTT
TRBV9	-	TRBD1	TRBJ2-7	CASSVAGTGATYEQHF	TGTGCCAGCAGCGTTGCCGGGACAGGGGCTACCTACGAGCAGCACTTC
TRBV18	once	-	TRBJ2-7	CASSLSTANDEQYF	TGTGCCAGCTCACTGTCAACAGCTAATGACGAGCAGTACTTC
TRBV6-5	-	-	TRBJ1-6	CASRPSRGNNSPLHF	TGTGCCAGCAGGCCTTCCAGGGGTAATAATTCACCCCTCCACTTT
TRBV28	few	TRBD2	TRBJ2-1	CATSRGGKRGNEQFF	TGTGCCACCTCGCGGGGGGGCAAACGGGGCAATGAGCAGTTCTTC
TRBV10-3	-	TRBD2	TRBJ2-1	CAISERPAGGQGRADEQFF	TGTGCCATCAGTGAGAGACCAGCGGGGGGGCAGGGTAGGGCGGATGAGCAGTTCTTC
TRBV2	once	-	TRBJ1-5	CASRTFGGEGHGNQPQHF	TGTGCCAGCAGGACATTCGGAGGGGAGGGGCATGGCAATCAGCCCCAGCATTTT
TRBV2	medium-sized	TRBD1	TRBJ1-5	CASSVNRGSNQPQHF	TGTGCCAGCAGTGTAAACAGGGGGTCCAATCAGCCCCAGCATTTT
TRBV15	-	-	TRBJ2-5	CATSRDGRNKQETQYF	TGTGCCACCAGCAGAGATGGGAGGAATAAACAAGAGACCCAGTACTTC
TRBV4-3	-	TRBD2	TRBJ2-5	CASSQVASGQETQYF	TGCGCCAGCAGCCAAGTTGCTAGCGGCCAAGAGACCCAGTACTTC
TRBV9	-	-	TRBJ1-2	CASSVDEGSGGYTF	TGTGCCAGCAGCGTAGATGAGGGATCGGGTGGCTACACCTTC
TRBV5-4	-	-	TRBJ1-2	CASSLPGKTHGYTF	TGTGCCAGCAGCCTGCCCGGGAAAACCCATGGCTACACCTTC
TRBV1	once	-	TRBJ2-6	CTSRSAQSRANVLTF	TGCACCAGCAGAAGTGCACAAAGTCGGGCCAACGTCCTGACTTTC
TRBV6-6	-	-	TRBJ1-6	CASSSGQHSGSPLHF	TGTGCCAGCAGTTCGGGACAACATTCGGGTTCACCCCTCCACTTT
TRBV27	few	-	TRBJ1-5	CASSFSRGGLQPQHF	TGTGCCAGCAGTTTTAGTAGGGGGGGCCTTCAGCCCCAGCATTTT
TRBV6-5	-	-	TRBJ2-7	CASGLVEQYF	TGTGCCAGCGGCCTTGTCGAGCAGTACTTC
TRBV7-9	medium-sized	-	TRBJ1-6	CASSVTASPLHF	TGTGCCAGCAGCGTAACCGCGTCACCCCTCCACTTT
TRBV6-6	few	-	TRBJ2-1	CASIKASHEQFF	TGTGCCAGCATCAAGGCTAGTCATGAGCAGTTCTTC
TRBV7-9	medium-sized	-	TRBJ1-1	CASSLHSANTEAFF	TGTGCCAGCAGCTTACATAGCGCGAACACTGAAGCTTTCTTT
TRBV7-2	medium-sized	TRBD2	TRBJ2-1	CASTPLGGVPYNEQFF	TGTGCCAGCACCCCCTTGGGGGGGGTACCCTACAATGAGCAGTTCTTC
TRBV11-2	-	TRBD1	TRBJ2-2	CASSLPGGAKTGELFF	TGTGCCAGCAGCTTACCAGGGGGCGCGAAGACCGGGGAGCTGTTTTTT
TRBV2	medium-sized	TRBD1	TRBJ2-2	CASSVGQINTGELFF	TGTGCCAGCAGCGTGGGACAGATTAACACCGGGGAGCTGTTTTTT
TRBV6-6	-	-	TRBJ2-7	CASSYSGPRGHEQYF	TGTGCCAGCAGTTACTCCGGGCCCAGGGGCCACGAGCAGTACTTC
TRBV30	medium-sized	-	TRBJ2-5	CAWRGLGETQYF	TGTGCCTGGAGGGGCCTGGGAGAGACCCAGTACTTC
TRBV6-5	-	-	TRBJ2-2	CASSYSPGSNTGELFF	TGTGCCAGCAGTTACTCCCCGGGTTCAAACACCGGGGAGCTGTTTTTT
TRBV6-5	-	TRBD1	TRBJ1-2	CASSLSRGRGYTF	TGTGCCAGCAGTCTGTCGAGGGGGCGAGGCTACACCTTC
TRBV30	-	TRBD1	TRBJ1-6	CAWSVGRGRSPLHF	TGTGCCTGGAGTGTGGGCAGGGGGCGTTCACCCCTCCACTTT
TRBV18	medium-sized	TRBD2	TRBJ2-7	CASSPRRAGGLIYEQYF	TGTGCCAGCTCCCCACGGCGGGCGGGGGGCCTGATCTACGAGCAGTACTTC
TRBV28	few	-	TRBJ2-5	CASSLPSTETQYF	TGTGCCAGCAGCCTCCCCTCTACGGAGACCCAGTACTTC
TRBV10-2	-	TRBD2	TRBJ2-2	CASRTSGGSAGELFF	TGCGCCAGCAGGACTAGCGGGGGGAGTGCCGGGGAGCTGTTTTTT
TRBV7-9	-	-	TRBJ2-3	CARANSGNTDTQYF	TGTGCCAGAGCAAACTCCGGGAATACAGATACGCAGTATTTT
TRBV28	medium-sized	TRBD1	TRBJ1-4	CASSSPGTGEKLFF	TGTGCCAGCAGTAGTCCCGGGACAGGGGAAAAACTGTTTTTT
TRBV15	few	TRBD1	TRBJ1-3	CATSLDRGYGNTIYF	TGTGCCACCAGCTTGGACAGGGGATATGGAAACACCATATATTTT
TRBV7-2	large	TRBD2	TRBJ2-3	CASSGRLAPADTQYF	TGTGCCAGCAGCGGCCGACTAGCACCTGCAGATACGCAGTATTTT
TRBV30	medium-sized	-	TRBJ1-1	CACERNTEAFF	TGTGCCTGCGAGCGGAACACTGAAGCTTTCTTT
TRBV6-4	-	TRBD1	TRBJ2-7	CASSRQGGSYEQYF	TGTGCCAGCAGTCGACAGGGGGGCTCCTACGAGCAGTACTTC
TRBV6-5	-	-	TRBJ2-2	CASSWDSNTGELFF	TGTGCCAGCAGCTGGGACTCGAACACCGGGGAGCTGTTTTTT
TRBV4-1	-	-	TRBJ2-7	CASSHNYEQYF	TGCGCCAGCAGCCACAACTACGAGCAGTACTTC
TRBV7-1	-	-	TRBJ1-2	CASSLDQANYGYTF	TGTGCCAGCAGCTTAGATCAGGCTAACTATGGCTACACCTTC
TRBV4-2	few	TRBD1	TRBJ1-2	CASSQIGQGAIGYTF	TGTGCCAGCAGCCAAATCGGACAGGGGGCTATCGGCTACACCTTC